This T cell receptor (beta chain) was sequenced in a study of cytomegalovirus exposure and HLA in healthy donors. Primers: 60 Vbeta forward and 13 Jbeta reverse. TCRdb keeps only in-frame clones here, not all; method: immunoSEQ multiplex PCR. Here the sample spans approximately 110,000 clones, 80% being singletons. Broader study findings: In a later analysis, a missense DCLRE1C variant was linked to TCR beta V- and J-gene trimming.

As for this clone: The antigen is unknown.

This CDR3 is built from 13 residues. CDR1 is SGHRS, CDR2 YFSETQ, per germline. Trimming removed 3 bases at V and 2 bases at J, with 7 bases between. The J gene is TRBJ2-3, the V gene TRBV5-1; D unclear. This clonotype originated in a man under 40 in good health and CMV-seropositive. The sequencing input was PBMCs. CDR3 bases: TGCGCCAGCAGCTCCTATACCACAGATACGCAGTATTTT. The encoded protein is CASSSYTTDTQYF.